This T cell receptor beta chain was sequenced for a study of cytomegalovirus exposure and HLA in healthy donors. V was pared by 6 bases and J by 0 bases, with 9 bases between. The CDR3 is made up of 14 amino acids. Germline V lookup: CDR1 MNHNS, CDR2 SASEGT. Primers included in the PCR were 60 Vbeta and 13 Jbeta primers. Using immunoSEQ multiplex PCR, the repertoire was profiled, and TCRdb retains in-frame clones only, with some absent. The sample contains 150,000 to 200,000 clones, about 75% of which appear only once. Study outcomes and limitations: After further analysis at a later stage, around 17,000 TCR beta sequences were associated with HLA alleles at 0.05 false discovery rate. The study labeled 150 to 200 TCR beta chains cytomegalovirus-associated. Clonal expansion was found to be greater in HLA-associated TCR beta chains than in equally common others in a later analysis.

With respect to this clone: Its target is unknown.

The sequenced material came from PBMCs. This sequence originates from a man younger than 35 in good health and CMV-seropositive. This chain links TRBV6-1 with TRBJ1-5, with D tentatively TRBD1 (5 bases). The CDR3 DNA reads TGTGCCAGCAGCCTCAGGGTTAGCAATCAGCCCCAGCATTTT. It yields the protein CASSLRVSNQPQHF.